What follows are 19 T cell receptor beta chains derived from one specimen sequenced in a study of CD8 T cells in ankylosing spondylitis. MiXCR, run by TCRdb on the 5' RACE reads, gives a single entry per CDR3 protein. The sample lists roughly 130,000 distinct CDR3 sequences, 6.5% to 8.5% seen once, with 7.3% in the top ten. The sequencing sample was made of synovial fluid, either unsorted or a sorted T cell fraction (not recorded which). The receptors stem from a male donor with ankylosing spondylitis.

This clonotype was recorded at least ten times. The V and J genes are TRBV4-3 and TRBJ2-7; D call uncertain. The V gene's germline CDR1 is LGHNA and CDR2 YSLEER. This CDR3 has 13 amino acids. With 3 bases removed from V and 5 bases from J, the gap between germline ends came to 11 bases. The CDR3 region has the DNA TGCGCCAGCAGCCATACCCGGGCGGACGAGCAGTACTTC. This translates into CASSHTRADEQYF.

This clonotype was recorded at least ten times. The chain joins TRBV5-1 to TRBJ2-7; a weak D match, TRBD2 (6 bases). The CDR3 runs 15 residues. Germline CDR1 reads SGHRS; CDR2 reads YFSETQ. Between the trimmed V and J ends, which lost 0 bases and 7 bases, there was a span of 17 bases. The DNA of the CDR3 is TGCGCCAGCAGCTTGGTTCTCGGGGCGGCGGGGGAGCAGTACTTC. Its protein is CASSLVLGAAGEQYF.

This clonotype has at least ten counts. V is TRBV29-1 and J is TRBJ2-5; 8 bases line up with TRBD2. Germline lookup yields CDR1 SQVTM and CDR2 ANQGSEA. This CDR3 is 13 amino acids long. V shed 6 bases and J 2 bases; nucleotides not matched to a gene: 5. The CDR3, as DNA: TGCAGCGTCCAGGCGGGGGGACAAGAGACCCAGTACTTC. It encodes CSVQAGGQETQYF. The entire variable domain, with the rest obtained from reference TRBV29-1 and TRBJ2-5, is as follows: SAVISQKPSRDICQRGTSLTIQCQVDSQVTMMFWYRQQPGQSLTLIATANQGSEATYESGFVIDKFPISRPNLTFSTLTVSNMSPEDSSIYLCSVQAGGQETQYFGPGTRLLVL.

This clonotype turned up a few times. This sequence joins TRBV20-1 and TRBJ1-2, with D uncertain. Trimming removed 5 bases from V and 9 bases from J, with 13 bases in between. The germline CDR1 and CDR2 sequences are DFQATT and SNEGSKA (reference sequence). The CDR3 has 11 amino acids. The DNA of the CDR3 is TGCAGTGCTCAACGGGGTTTAAGCTACACCTTC. Translated, it gives CSAQRGLSYTF.

The rearrangement uses TRBV20-1 and TRBJ2-3; 7 bases are shared with TRBD2. Trimming took 8 bases from V and 0 from J; bases not matched to a gene: 5. Germline CDR1 and CDR2: DFQATT and SNEGSKA (reference sequence). The CDR3 totals 13 residues. In nucleotides, the CDR3 is TGCAGTTCCCGACTAGCAAGCACAGATACGCAGTATTTT. It codes for CSSRLASTDTQYF.

This clonotype has ten or more counts. CDR3 region: CASSLDQIDYGYTF. Written as DNA, the CDR3 is TGTGCCAGCAGCTTGGACCAGATAGACTATGGCTACACCTTC. The chain is built from TRBV7-2 and TRBJ1-2; D gene ambiguous. This CDR3 is 14 amino acids long. V lost 3 bases and J 3 bases, leaving 11 bases between the germline ends. Germline V gene sequence: CDR1 SGHTA, CDR2 FQGNSA.

This clonotype was observed at least ten times. This rearrangement joins TRBV3-1 to TRBJ2-1, with a weak D call TRBD2 (5 bases). This CDR3 region has 13 residues. The V and J ends lost 4 bases and 8 bases respectively, with 12 bases between them. Looked up from germline, CDR1 is LGHDT and CDR2 is YNNKEL (reference sequence). The CDR3, as DNA: TGTGCCAGCAGCCCCGCCGGGGTCCATGAGCAGTTCTTC. It is translated as CASSPAGVHEQFF.

This clonotype was seen a handful of times. CDR3 DNA: TGTGCCAGCTCACCGAACCGGGACAGCCTCTACGAGCAGTACTTC. It encodes CASSPNRDSLYEQYF. The chain uses TRBV18 and TRBJ2-7; TRBD1 aligns across 7 bases. Germline lookup yields CDR1 KGHSH and CDR2 LQKENI. The CDR3 spans 15 residues. J lost 3 bases, V lost 3 bases, and 8 bases had no gene match.

This clonotype was observed at least ten times. The CDR3: CASSLQNYGYTF. The CDR3 DNA is TGTGCCAGCAGCTTACAAAACTATGGCTACACCTTC. The rearrangement joins TRBV7-2 to TRBJ1-2; D is uncertain. CDR3 length equals 12 residues. Trimming removed 2 bases from V and 2 bases from J, with 3 bases in between. Germline V gene lookup returns CDR1 SGHTA and CDR2 FQGNSA.

A few counts support this clonotype. The genes are TRBV7-2 and TRBJ1-3; D is undetermined. The V gene's germline CDR1 is SGHTA and CDR2 FQGNSA. With 3 bases removed from V and 4 bases from J, the gap between germline ends came to 7 bases. CDR3 length: 13 residues. CDR3 protein: CASSFYGGNTIYF. The CDR3 nucleotides are TGTGCCAGCAGCTTCTACGGGGGAAACACCATATATTTT.

The chain is built from TRBV27 and TRBJ1-4; tentatively, D is TRBD1 (6 bases). This CDR3 contains 16 residues. Germline CDR1 MNHEY, CDR2 SMNVEV (reference sequence). Deletions cut 0 bases from V and 3 bases from J, with 11 bases between. The CDR3 region is CASSLSSGAPNEKLFF. The CDR3 nucleotides read TGTGCCAGCAGTTTATCCTCAGGGGCCCCTAATGAAAAACTGTTTTTT. The whole variable domain, filled in from reference TRBV27 and TRBJ1-4, reads EAQVTQNPRYLITVTGKKLTVTCSQNMNHEYMSWYRQDPGLGLRQIYYSMNVEVTDKGDVPEGYKVSRKEKRNFPLILESPSPNQTSLYFCASSLSSGAPNEKLFFGSGTQLSVL.

There are many counts of this clonotype. The chain uses TRBV20-1 and TRBJ1-1; D gene uncertain. The CDR3 covers 13 residues. The germline V gene encodes CDR1 DFQATT and CDR2 SNEGSKA (reference sequence). Trimming took 3 bases from V and 7 from J, leaving 15 bases between them. In nucleotides, the CDR3 is TGCAGTGCTAGTCAAGCGGGCCGCGTTGAAGCTTTCTTT. This encodes CSASQAGRVEAFF.

This clonotype was observed at least ten times. This sequence joins TRBV20-1 and TRBJ2-3; D gene uncertain. CDR1 DFQATT and CDR2 SNEGSKA come from the germline V gene (reference sequence). V was shortened by 2 bases and J by 5 bases, with 14 bases between the two germline ends. The length of the CDR3 is 14 residues. CDR3 coding DNA: TGCAGTGCTAGACTCAGCATAGGGAAAGATACGCAGTATTTT. This encodes CSARLSIGKDTQYF.

This chain connects TRBV5-1 to TRBJ2-1; the D is unclear. This CDR3 is 13 amino acids long. CDR1 SGHRS and CDR2 YFSETQ come from the germline V gene. The V and J ends lost 0 bases and 9 bases respectively, with 10 bases between them. CDR3 nucleotides: TGCGCCAGCAGCTTGGGCACGGCAGCTGAGCAGTTCTTC. Encoded protein: CASSLGTAAEQFF.

This clonotype was recorded at least ten times. This chain joins TRBV10-3 and TRBJ1-6; D is possibly TRBD1 (6 bases). CDR1 is ENHRY and CDR2 is SYGVKD in the germline V gene. The CDR3 consists of 16 residues. Trimming took off 3 bases at V and 9 bases at J, with 18 bases between the two ends. For the CDR3, the DNA is TGTGCCATCAGTGAAGGGCAGGGGTTCGGTGGTTCACCCCTCCACTTT. Translation gives CAISEGQGFGGSPLHF.

This clonotype was counted a few times. The V and J genes are TRBV28 and TRBJ2-3; D is possibly TRBD1 or TRBD2 (7 bases each). This CDR3 spans 14 amino acids. With 7 bases removed from V and 5 bases from J, the gap between germline ends came to 16 bases. CDR1 and CDR2 (germline): MDHEN, SYDVKM. CDR3 nucleotide sequence: TGTGCCAGCACCGAGGGACAGCGGGAAGATACGCAGTATTTT. It translates to CASTEGQREDTQYF.

V and J are TRBV24-1 and TRBJ2-3, with TRBD2 matching over 12 bases. The CDR3 is 17 amino acids. Unmatched junction bases numbered 6, after V lost 4 bases and J lost 2 bases. CDR1 and CDR2 from the germline V gene are KGHDR and SFDVKD. As DNA, the CDR3 is TGTGCCACCAGTGACCCTACTAGCGGGGGGTCCACAGATACGCAGTATTTT. Its protein product is CATSDPTSGGSTDTQYF.

This clonotype occurred many times. The rearrangement links TRBV28 to TRBJ2-7, with 8 bases identical to TRBD1. The CDR3 totals 15 residues. Trimming took 3 bases from V and 0 from J; bases not matched to a gene: 4. From germline, CDR1 is MDHEN and CDR2 SYDVKM. Here the CDR3 DNA reads TGTGCCAGCAGTTTGGGGACAGGCGGCTCCTACGAGCAGTACTTC. Translating it yields CASSLGTGGSYEQYF.

At least ten counts were recorded for this clonotype. The chain links TRBV5-1 to TRBJ2-3; 9 nucleotides align to TRBD2. Losses at the gene ends were 2 bases for V and 5 bases for J; bases not matched to a gene: 9. In germline, CDR1 is SGHRS, CDR2 YFSETQ. The CDR3 has 16 amino acids. The CDR3 loop is CASSFSSGRSQDTQYF. DNA of the CDR3: TGCGCCAGCAGCTTTAGTAGCGGGAGAAGTCAAGATACGCAGTATTTT.